The 11 T cell receptor beta chains in this list originate from one sample, sequenced in a study of human T cells and chemical hapten exposure. TCRdb re-called the RACE reads with MiXCR, one entry per CDR3 protein. The sample lists 80,000 to 95,000 distinct CDR3 sequences, around 10% occurring once. Time point noted: patch test 2, 6 weeks after DPC sensitization. Regarding treatment: therapeutic diphenylcyclopropenone sensitization with weekly scalp DPC. The specimen was whole blood, collected in connection with sensitization to the hapten diphenylcyclopropenone (DPC). The receptors originated from a man in his late teens or twenties with alopecia areata. Some clones in this sample may be carry-over from other donors' samples.

The table lists this clonotype with a few counts. V usage is TRBV4-1 and J usage is TRBJ2-1, with D maybe TRBD2 (6 bases). Trimming shortened V by 4 bases and J by 8 bases, and 24 bases separated the two germline ends. This CDR3 spans 17 amino acids. CDR1 is MGHRA and CDR2 is YSYEKL in the germline V gene. The CDR3 loop is CASSRGARDWSSHEQFF. CDR3 coding DNA: TGCGCCAGCAGCCGTGGGGCCCGGGACTGGAGTTCTCATGAGCAGTTCTTC.

This clonotype has a handful of counts. This chain connects TRBV3-1 to TRBJ2-3, with a tentative D call TRBD1 (5 bases). The CDR3 runs 15 residues. The germline V and J ends were trimmed by 1 base and 6 bases, with 14 bases remaining between them. In germline, CDR1 is LGHDT, CDR2 YNNKEL (reference sequence). CDR3 region: CASSQVSQGSDTQYF. The CDR3 DNA sequence: TGTGCCAGCAGCCAAGTTTCTCAGGGTAGCGATACGCAGTATTTT.

The chain couples TRBV28 to TRBJ2-3; D call uncertain. This CDR3 has 13 amino acids. Per germline, CDR1 MDHEN and CDR2 SYDVKM. Trimming left V 3 bases short and J 4 bases short, with 8 bases between. CDR3 loop: CASSFGVADTQYF. In DNA form, the CDR3 reads TGTGCCAGCAGTTTTGGAGTGGCAGATACGCAGTATTTT.

This clonotype was seen at least ten times. The V and J genes are TRBV5-1 and TRBJ2-3; 7 bases line up with TRBD2. V lost 0 bases, J lost 1 base, and 2 bases stayed unmatched. The length of the CDR3 is 15 residues. CDR1 and CDR2 (germline): SGHRS, YFSETQ. CDR3 residues: CASSLVRGGTDTQYF. DNA for the CDR3: TGCGCCAGCAGCTTGGTCCGGGGGGGCACAGATACGCAGTATTTT.

V and J are TRBV12-3 or TRBV12-4 and TRBJ1-2; D may be TRBD1 (6 bases). This CDR3 comprises 15 residues. V shed 6 bases and J shed 2 bases, with 16 bases lying between them. In DNA form, the CDR3 reads TGTGCCAGCAGAGCCGGGGGCTTCGCGAACTATGGCTACACCTTC. Its translation: CASRAGGFANYGYTF.

This clonotype has a handful of counts. The V call is TRBV6-2 or TRBV6-3, the J call TRBJ2-5, with D unclear. V lost 4 bases and J lost 5, with 8 bases in between. Looked up from germline, CDR1 is MNHEY and CDR2 is SVGEGT. This CDR3 spans 12 amino acids. CDR3 sequence (DNA): TGTGCCAGCAGTTTCCCGGTGGAGACCCAGTACTTC. Amino acids: CASSFPVETQYF.

The CDR3 region is CASSRPVRLAGGSSSYNEQFF. In DNA, the CDR3 is TGTGCCAGCAGCCGACCTGTAAGACTAGCGGGGGGTTCTAGCTCCTACAATGAGCAGTTCTTC. This chain joins TRBV7-2 and TRBJ2-1; 13 bases fit TRBD2. CDR3 length equals 21 residues. The V gene's germline CDR1 is SGHTA and CDR2 FQGNSA. V gave up 5 bases and J gave up 0 bases; unmatched junction bases: 16.

This clonotype was counted many times. V and J are TRBV6-5 and TRBJ2-1; TRBD1 matches 10 bases. Germline-derived CDR1 and CDR2 are MNHEY and SVGAGI. The V gene end was trimmed by 5 bases and the J gene end by 5 bases; junction bases not matched to a gene: 6. The CDR3 consists of 15 residues. The CDR3 nucleotides read TGTGCCAGCAGTCCCCTGGACAGGGGGGACAATGAGCAGTTCTTC. Protein product: CASSPLDRGDNEQFF.

This clonotype occurred many times. The chain joins TRBV11-2 to TRBJ2-1; unclear D gene. Germline V CDR1 and CDR2: SGHAT, FQNNGV. This CDR3 has 11 residues. V dropped 1 base and J dropped 7 bases, with 2 bases sitting between them. Written as DNA, the CDR3 is TGTGCCAGCAGCTTAGGAAATGAGCAGTTCTTC. Its protein is CASSLGNEQFF.

This clonotype has at least ten counts. For the CDR3, the DNA is TGTGCCAGCAGCTTAGACTATCAAGAGACCCAGTACTTC. It translates to CASSLDYQETQYF. The V gene is TRBV11-2, the J gene TRBJ2-5; D unresolved. The CDR3 sequence is 13 residues long. Germline V gene lookup returns CDR1 SGHAT and CDR2 FQNNGV. V lost 0 bases, J lost 2 bases, and 4 bases lay in between.

Many counts were recorded for this clonotype. The chain recombines TRBV29-1 with TRBJ2-7, with 8 bases identical to TRBD1. Germline V CDR1 and CDR2: SQVTM, ANQGSEA. This CDR3 is built from 13 residues. V lost 7 bases and J lost 3; bases outside the gene matches: 8. Here the CDR3 DNA reads TGCAGCGCCACGCGACAGGGGAACTACGAGCAGTACTTC. Translating it yields CSATRQGNYEQYF.